This T cell receptor (beta chain) was documented in a study of T cell responses to AZD1222 COVID-19 vaccine. Overall study context: Whether given at about 4 or about 12 weeks, second doses were pooled. Overall study results and limits: None of the repertoires were sampled until the peak T cell response had passed. White British ancestry dominated among donors, who included more females, and clonal diversity was possibly underestimated.

This table comes from immunoSEQ multiplex PCR, and its TCRdb copy is limited to in-frame clones, with some not included. The repertoire holds approximately 100,000 clones, with approximately 92% as singletons. V was trimmed by 5 bases and J by 0 bases, leaving 13 bases between them. The CDR3 totals 15 residues. Looked up from germline, CDR1 is SGHNT and CDR2 is YENEEA. This clone was counted a single time. Antigen: not known. Sequencing was performed on peripheral blood, taken on day 0 of AZD1222 vaccination. The clonotype comes from an adult in good health. The chain employs TRBV11-3 and TRBJ1-1, with TRBD1 as a possible D gene (6 bases). CDR3 region: CASSVRQGLNTEAFF. In nucleotides, the CDR3 is TGTGCCAGCAGCGTCCGGCAGGGGTTGAACACTGAAGCTTTCTTT.